This T cell receptor beta chain was identified in a study of T cells in Graves' hyperthyroidism and ophthalmopathy. Germline values: CDR1 GTSNPN, CDR2 SVGIG (reference sequence). This CDR3 is 15 amino acids long. Trimming removed 4 bases at V and 4 bases at J, with 16 bases between. This clonotype was seen only a few times. Authors of the study amplified TCR beta CDR3 regions from RNA transcripts. Using the HTBI primer set, a first-round RT-PCR was run on the TCR CDR3. TCRdb fed the multiplex PCR reads into MiXCR, producing one record per CDR3 protein. The sample consists of 350,000 to 400,000 distinct CDR3 sequences, roughly 13% of them appearing once.

The chain joins TRBV30 to TRBJ2-2, with D tentatively TRBD2 (7 bases). The TCR sequence derives from a woman between 55 and 75 years old with Graves' hyperthyroidism. What was sequenced was blood. CDR3 nucleotides: TGTGCCTGGATGGAGGGGGGGGGAAGCACCGGGGAGCTGTTTTTT. This sequence encodes CAWMEGGGSTGELFF.